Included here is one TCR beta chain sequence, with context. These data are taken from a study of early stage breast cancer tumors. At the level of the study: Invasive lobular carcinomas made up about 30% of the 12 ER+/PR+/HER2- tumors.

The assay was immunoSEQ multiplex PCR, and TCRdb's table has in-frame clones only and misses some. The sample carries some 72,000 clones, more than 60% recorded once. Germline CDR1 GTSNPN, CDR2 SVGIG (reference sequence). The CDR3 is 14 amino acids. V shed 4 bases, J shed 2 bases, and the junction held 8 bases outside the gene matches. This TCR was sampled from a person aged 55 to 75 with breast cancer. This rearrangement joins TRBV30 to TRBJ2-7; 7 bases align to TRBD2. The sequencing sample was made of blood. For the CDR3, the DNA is TGTGCCTGGAAGCGGGGAACCTTACCCTACGAGCAGTACTTC. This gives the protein CAWKRGTLPYEQYF.